The 26 T cell receptor beta chains listed next were all sequenced from one sample in a study of T cell changes during pregnancy in multiple sclerosis. Clones were read by immunoSEQ multiplex PCR, and TCRdb kept only the in-frame ones, dropping some. There are 120,000 or so clones in the sample; approximately 93% occur only once, and approximately 5.8% lies in the top ten. The material was peripheral blood, obtained before pregnancy. The receptors come from a female donor with multiple sclerosis, enrolled in a pregnancy study.

V usage is TRBV28 and J usage is TRBJ1-5; tentative D call: TRBD1 (6 bases). Germline V lookup: CDR1 MDHEN, CDR2 SYDVKM. There are 13 residues in the CDR3. With 1 base removed from V and 7 bases from J, the gap between germline ends came to 8 bases. The CDR3 is CASSLLGAQPQHF. The CDR3 region has the DNA TGTGCCAGCAGTTTATTGGGGGCCCAGCCCCAGCATTTT. The variable domain in full, completed from reference TRBV28 and TRBJ1-5, reads DVKVTQSSRYLVKRTGEKVFLECVQDMDHENMFWYRQDPGLGLRLIYFSYDVKMKEKGDIPEGYSVSREKKERFSLILESASTNQTSMYLCASSLLGAQPQHFGDGTRLSIL.

The V gene is TRBV12-5, the J gene TRBJ1-1; 8 nucleotides align to TRBD1. The germline V gene has CDR1 LGHNT and CDR2 FRNRAP. The CDR3 is 14 amino acids. Trimming at V came to 5 bases and at J to 7 bases, leaving 9 bases not matched to a gene. The CDR3 DNA reads as TGTGCTAGTGGTCCGCGGACAGGGAACGGTGAAGCTTTCTTT. Its translation is CASGPRTGNGEAFF.

J is TRBJ2-3 and V is TRBV5-4, with TRBD2 identical over 10 bases. V lost 1 base to trimming and J lost 4 bases; unmatched junction nucleotides: 3. Germline loops: CDR1 SGHNT, CDR2 YYREEE (reference sequence). The CDR3 totals 15 residues. CDR3 sequence reads: CASSLSGRAPDTQYF. CDR3 bases: TGTGCCAGCAGCTTGAGCGGGAGGGCCCCAGATACGCAGTATTTT.

The chain links TRBV6-6 to TRBJ2-7; TRBD1 matches 7 bases. V was clipped by 4 bases and J by 6 bases; unmatched bases: 6. The germline gives CDR1 MNHNY, CDR2 SVGAGI (reference sequence). This CDR3 contains 13 residues. CDR3 residues: CASSLKTGSEQYF. The CDR3 DNA follows: TGTGCCAGCAGTTTAAAGACAGGGTCCGAGCAGTACTTC.

In this sample, this clone turned up once. The chain couples TRBV2 to TRBJ1-2; D not resolved. Germline V gene sequence: CDR1 SNHLY, CDR2 FYNNEI. V shed 3 bases and J shed 3 bases, with 20 bases lying between them. The CDR3 runs 17 residues. CDR3 nucleotides: TGTGCCAGCAGTGAGGCGGCTCTTTCTTTGATAGACTATGGCTACACCTTC. Translation: CASSEAALSLIDYGYTF. Full variable domain (missing parts from reference TRBV2 and TRBJ1-2): EPEVTQTPSHQVTQMGQEVILRCVPISNHLYFYWYRQILGQKVEFLVSFYNNEISEKSEIFDDQFSVERPDGSNFTLKIRSTKLEDSAMYFCASSEAALSLIDYGYTFGSGTRLTVV.

This clone was counted once. The chain is built from TRBV29-1 and TRBJ2-1; TRBD2 agrees at 7 bases. J was trimmed by 7 bases and V by 5 bases; bases with no gene match: 8. The CDR3 contains 13 residues. The germline V gene encodes CDR1 SQVTM and CDR2 ANQGSEA. Written as DNA, the CDR3 is TGCAGCGTTCTCAGAACTAGCGAGAATGAGCAGTTCTTC. Its protein is CSVLRTSENEQFF.

The CDR3 DNA reads as TGTGCCAGTGACGAGGCAGGGATAAGGGTGTCTGAAGCTTTCTTT. Amino acid sequence: CASDEAGIRVSEAFF. This chain uses TRBV6-5 with TRBJ1-1; possibly TRBD1 for D (5 bases). CDR3 length: 15 residues. V lost 9 bases, J lost 6 bases, and 23 bases lay in between. Germline lookup yields CDR1 MNHEY and CDR2 SVGAGI.

This rearrangement joins TRBV9 to TRBJ2-5; 11 nucleotides match TRBD2. The germline gives CDR1 SGDLS, CDR2 YYNGEE. The CDR3 sequence is 16 residues long. V was pared by 4 bases and J by 2 bases, with 7 bases of the junction left unmatched. The CDR3 DNA is TGTGCCAGCAGCCAAGGGACTAGCGGAACTCAAGAGACCCAGTACTTC. This sequence encodes CASSQGTSGTQETQYF.

The chain recombines TRBV7-9 with TRBJ1-1, with 7 bases aligning to TRBD1. Germline loops: CDR1 SEHNR, CDR2 FQNEAQ (reference sequence). The CDR3 is 14 amino acids. Trimming at V came to 1 base and at J to 5 bases, leaving 4 bases not matched to a gene. CDR3 coding DNA: TGTGCCAGCAGCTTAGGACAGGGAAGAACTGAAGCTTTCTTT. Translated: CASSLGQGRTEAFF.

This chain uses TRBV7-9 with TRBJ2-1; D gene uncertain. Germline V CDR1 and CDR2: SEHNR, FQNEAQ (reference sequence). V shed 1 base and J shed 2 bases, with 6 bases lying between them. The CDR3 contains 14 residues. CDR3 sequence reads: CASSLGSTYNEQFF. The CDR3 DNA reads as TGTGCCAGCAGCTTAGGGTCTACCTACAATGAGCAGTTCTTC.

The gene calls are TRBV10-3 and TRBJ2-3, with 8 positions matching TRBD2. The germline CDR1 and CDR2 sequences are ENHRY and SYGVKD. The CDR3 sequence is 15 residues long. Trimming took 3 bases from V and 0 from J; bases not matched to a gene: 2. CDR3 nucleotides: TGTGCCATCAGTGACACTAGCGGAAGCACAGATACGCAGTATTTT. Translated, it gives CAISDTSGSTDTQYF.

This chain joins TRBV5-4 and TRBJ2-7; 9 bases align to TRBD1. V was clipped by 5 bases and J by 6 bases; unmatched bases: 6. Germline assignment: CDR1 SGHNT and CDR2 YYREEE (reference sequence). The CDR3 runs to 13 residues. The CDR3 DNA sequence: TGTGCCAGCAGTTTAACAGGGGGCGGCGAGCAGTACTTC. Amino acids: CASSLTGGGEQYF.

The rearrangement links TRBV6-5 to TRBJ2-2, with D maybe TRBD2 (6 bases). V dropped 6 bases and J dropped 3 bases, with 14 bases sitting between them. Germline CDR1 reads MNHEY; CDR2 reads SVGAGI. The CDR3 is made up of 15 amino acids. Written as DNA, the CDR3 is TGTGCCAGCAGCACCGCGGGACTCTACACCGGGGAGCTGTTTTTT. Translation gives CASSTAGLYTGELFF.

V usage is TRBV18 and J usage is TRBJ2-6; D not certain. This CDR3 region has 16 residues. Trimming took 3 bases from V and 0 from J, leaving 9 bases between them. Germline CDR1 reads KGHSH; CDR2 reads LQKENI. CDR3 residues: CASSPRSGSGANVLTF. CDR3 nucleotides: TGTGCCAGCTCACCCCGTTCCGGCTCTGGGGCCAACGTCCTGACTTTC.

The chain combines TRBV5-1 with TRBJ1-1; 10 positions agree with TRBD1. The trim removed 7 bases at V and 0 bases at J, leaving 6 bases unmatched. CDR1 is SGHRS, CDR2 YFSETQ, per germline. The CDR3 is made up of 15 amino acids. DNA for the CDR3: TGCGCCAGCCAACGGGGACAGGGGATGAACACTGAAGCTTTCTTT. Translation gives CASQRGQGMNTEAFF.

The count of this clone is one. The V gene is TRBV28, the J gene TRBJ1-5; D ambiguous. This CDR3 has 13 residues. Germline CDR1 reads MDHEN; CDR2 reads SYDVKM. Deletions cut 2 bases from V and 5 bases from J, with 7 bases between. The CDR3 sequence is CASSLDKYQPQHF. Here the CDR3 DNA reads TGTGCCAGCAGTTTAGACAAATATCAGCCCCAGCATTTT.

V and J are TRBV14 and TRBJ2-3, with 8 positions matching TRBD1. The CDR3 consists of 15 residues. Germline V gives CDR1 SGHDN, CDR2 FVKESK. The V and J ends lost 3 bases and 6 bases, in that order; junction bases with no gene match: 8. The CDR3 region is CASSQDDRGFDTQYF. For the CDR3, the DNA is TGTGCCAGCAGCCAGGATGACAGGGGTTTTGATACGCAGTATTTT.

The chain employs TRBV5-6 and TRBJ2-7; 7 bases map to TRBD2. The CDR3 is 18 amino acids. The germline V gene has CDR1 SGHDT and CDR2 YYEEEE. Losses at the gene ends were 0 bases for V and 0 bases for J; bases not matched to a gene: 12. In DNA form, the CDR3 reads TGTGCCAGCAGCTTGGGACTATTTGGCGGGGGTCTCTCCTACGAGCAGTACTTC. Amino acid sequence: CASSLGLFGGGLSYEQYF.

V is TRBV10-1 and J is TRBJ2-1; 7 bases are shared with TRBD2. Trimming cost V 5 bases and J 2 bases; bases outside gene matches: 6. The germline V gene encodes CDR1 WNHNN and CDR2 SYGVQD (reference sequence). The CDR3 contains 15 residues. The CDR3 sequence is CASSPSGKTYNEQFF. DNA for the CDR3: TGCGCCAGCAGTCCGAGCGGGAAGACCTACAATGAGCAGTTCTTC.

The J gene is TRBJ2-3, the V gene TRBV29-1; 8 bases align to TRBD2. The CDR3 runs to 17 residues. V shed 5 bases and J 2 bases; nucleotides not matched to a gene: 15. Germline assignment: CDR1 SQVTM and CDR2 ANQGSEA. This chain's CDR3 is CSVKGVRGGGNTDTQYF. CDR3 coding DNA: TGCAGCGTTAAAGGTGTGAGGGGCGGGGGGAACACAGATACGCAGTATTTT.

The V gene is TRBV7-2, the J gene TRBJ1-1, with TRBD1 matching over 10 bases. V was pared by 2 bases and J by 4 bases, with 4 bases of the junction left unmatched. Germline V lookup: CDR1 SGHTA, CDR2 FQGNSA. The CDR3 contains 15 residues. The chain's CDR3 is CASSLRTGGTTEAFF. In DNA, the CDR3 is TGTGCCAGCAGCTTAAGGACAGGGGGTACCACTGAAGCTTTCTTT.

The rearrangement links TRBV5-5 to TRBJ2-3; perhaps TRBD2 as D (6 bases). CDR1 and CDR2 from the germline V gene are SGHKS and YYEKEE (reference sequence). The V end lost 0 bases, the J end lost 5 bases, and 16 bases lay between the germline ends. CDR3 length equals 16 residues. CDR3 sequence reads: CASSLAGGDWGDTQYF. The CDR3 DNA follows: TGTGCCAGCAGCTTGGCGGGCGGGGATTGGGGAGATACGCAGTATTTT.

V and J are TRBV29-1 and TRBJ1-2; the D gene is possibly TRBD1 (5 bases). This CDR3 has 14 amino acids. V shed 4 bases and J shed 6 bases, with 18 bases lying between them. CDR1 and CDR2 from the germline V gene are SQVTM and ANQGSEA. CDR3 DNA: TGCAGCGTTGTTCTATGGGGACTCTTCGATGGCTACACCTTC. Protein: CSVVLWGLFDGYTF.

The chain has TRBV6-5 and TRBJ2-7; perhaps TRBD2 as D (6 bases). Trimming stripped 7 bases from V and 7 bases from J, with 23 bases between. Germline loops: CDR1 MNHEY, CDR2 SVGAGI. This CDR3 has 15 residues. CDR3 nucleotides: TGTGCCAGCAACTCTGGCGGGGCCGGCTCTTTGGAGCAGTACTTC. This codes for CASNSGGAGSLEQYF.

The chain employs TRBV5-1 and TRBJ2-3; D possibly corresponds to TRBD2 (7 bases). The CDR3 is 16 amino acids. The germline CDR1 and CDR2 sequences are SGHRS and YFSETQ. The V and J ends lost 4 bases and 1 base respectively, with 16 bases between them. The chain's CDR3 is CASSRETGRGTDTQYF. The CDR3 region has the DNA TGCGCCAGCAGCCGGGAAACAGGGAGGGGCACAGATACGCAGTATTTT. Full variable domain (outside the CDR3, taken from reference TRBV5-1 and TRBJ2-3): KAGVTQTPRYLIKTRGQQVTLSCSPISGHRSVSWYQQTPGQGLQFLFEYFSETQRNKGNFPGRFSGRQFSNSRSEMNVSTLELGDSALYLCASSRETGRGTDTQYFGPGTRLTVL.

The J gene is TRBJ1-5, the V gene TRBV6-4; tentative D call: TRBD1 (6 bases). Trimming took 5 bases from V and 2 from J, leaving 13 bases between them. Germline lookup yields CDR1 MRHNA and CDR2 SNTAGT. The CDR3 has 15 amino acids. CDR3 sequence: CASSSRAGGNQPQHF. As DNA, the CDR3 is TGTGCCAGCAGTAGTAGGGCAGGGGGCAATCAGCCCCAGCATTTT.